These T cell receptor beta chains were read from a single sample in a study of response to subunit inactivated influenza vaccine. From the RT-PCR reads, TCRdb called clonotypes with MiXCR, one entry per CDR3 protein. The top ten clones hold 9% to 12% of a sample with a few hundred thousand distinct CDR3 sequences, 22% of them seen once. The sample in question was PBMCs from blood, obtained about 20 months after vaccination. The receptor set was obtained from a man aged 50-75 years who received an inactivated influenza vaccine. The CDR3 runs from the conserved cysteine through the conserved F or W. D genes are given only for firm matches. Size is omitted from some rows. Given values are once, few, many or a class for expanded clones.

clone size: few
V gene: TRBV29-1
D gene: TRBD2
J gene: TRBJ2-1
CDR3 DNA: TGCAGCGTTGATTTAGCGGGAGGGAACAATGAGCAGTTCTTC
CDR3 protein: CSVDLAGGNNEQFF

clone size: .
V gene: TRBV5-5
D gene: .
J gene: TRBJ1-2
CDR3 DNA: TGTGCCAGCAGCACCGAGAGGCTGGACTCGGAGGGGTATGGCTACACCTTC
CDR3 protein: CASSTERLDSEGYGYTF

clone size: few
V gene: TRBV24-1
D gene: .
J gene: TRBJ2-5
CDR3 DNA: TGTGCCACCAGTGATTTGCGGCTGGGAGGACAAGAGACCCAGTACTTC
CDR3 protein: CATSDLRLGGQETQYF

clone size: .
V gene: TRBV12-3/TRBV12-4
D gene: .
J gene: TRBJ2-1
CDR3 DNA: TGTGCCAGCAGATCCGGTTGGGCGCAGGGGTACAATGAGCAGTTCTTC
CDR3 protein: CASRSGWAQGYNEQFF

clone size: .
V gene: TRBV19
D gene: .
J gene: TRBJ1-1
CDR3 DNA: TGTGCCAGTAGTATGGACAGCTTGAACACTGAAGCTTTCTTT
CDR3 protein: CASSMDSLNTEAFF

clone size: .
V gene: TRBV5-1
D gene: .
J gene: TRBJ2-1
CDR3 DNA: TGCGCCAGCAGTTCACCGGCTCCCAATGAGCAGTTCTTC
CDR3 protein: CASSSPAPNEQFF

clone size: .
V gene: TRBV6-4
D gene: .
J gene: TRBJ2-5
CDR3 DNA: TGTGCCAGCAGTAACGGTCAGGAGCGGCAAGAAGAGACCCAGTACTTC
CDR3 protein: CASSNGQERQEETQYF

clone size: .
V gene: TRBV20-1
D gene: .
J gene: TRBJ1-3
CDR3 DNA: TGCAGTGCTAGAGACCCGCGGGGGAGAGGAAACACCATATATTTT
CDR3 protein: CSARDPRGRGNTIYF

clone size: few
V gene: TRBV20-1
D gene: .
J gene: TRBJ1-2
CDR3 DNA: TGCAGTGCTAAACCAGGGGTGCATGGCTACACCTTC
CDR3 protein: CSAKPGVHGYTF

clone size: .
V gene: TRBV4-3
D gene: .
J gene: TRBJ2-5
CDR3 DNA: TGCGCCAGCAGCCAAGATCCGGGGGGCGGGGAGACCCAGTACTTC
CDR3 protein: CASSQDPGGGETQYF

clone size: .
V gene: TRBV29-1
D gene: .
J gene: TRBJ1-2
CDR3 DNA: TGCAGCGTTGCGGGGTTTCCCACGGGCTACACCTTC
CDR3 protein: CSVAGFPTGYTF

clone size: few
V gene: TRBV20-1
D gene: .
J gene: TRBJ1-2
CDR3 DNA: TGCAGTGCTACGAGTGGGAGGAACTATGGCTACACCTTC
CDR3 protein: CSATSGRNYGYTF

clone size: .
V gene: TRBV7-2
D gene: TRBD1
J gene: TRBJ1-1
CDR3 DNA: TGTGCCAGCAGCCAGACAGGGGTGGAAGCTTTCTTT
CDR3 protein: CASSQTGVEAFF

clone size: .
V gene: TRBV15
D gene: .
J gene: TRBJ2-7
CDR3 DNA: TGTGCCACCAGCAGAGATCCAGGATCCGAGCAGTACTTC
CDR3 protein: CATSRDPGSEQYF

clone size: many
V gene: TRBV7-9
D gene: .
J gene: TRBJ1-6
CDR3 DNA: TGTGCCAGCAGCCGCCACAGACTTCGGAATTCACCCCTCCACTTT
CDR3 protein: CASSRHRLRNSPLHF

clone size: few
V gene: TRBV4-2
D gene: .
J gene: TRBJ1-6
CDR3 DNA: TGTGCCAGCAGCCAAGGAGACTATTATAATTCACCCCTCCACTTT
CDR3 protein: CASSQGDYYNSPLHF

clone size: many
V gene: TRBV12-3/TRBV12-4
D gene: TRBD1
J gene: TRBJ1-4
CDR3 DNA: TGTGCCAGCAGTTTGGTTAGGGGGCTTGAAAAACTGTTTTTT
CDR3 protein: CASSLVRGLEKLFF

clone size: few
V gene: TRBV5-1
D gene: .
J gene: TRBJ2-2
CDR3 DNA: TGCGCCAGCAGCTTGGGGGACTCCGCCGGGGAGCTGTTTTTT
CDR3 protein: CASSLGDSAGELFF

clone size: .
V gene: TRBV5-1
D gene: TRBD1
J gene: TRBJ2-7
CDR3 DNA: TGCGCCAGCAGCTTAACGGGACAGGGGAGCTACGAGCAGTACTTC
CDR3 protein: CASSLTGQGSYEQYF

clone size: .
V gene: TRBV6-2/TRBV6-3
D gene: .
J gene: TRBJ1-1
CDR3 DNA: TGTGCCAGCACATCTCTCCGGAACACTGAAGCTTTCTTT
CDR3 protein: CASTSLRNTEAFF

clone size: .
V gene: TRBV20-1
D gene: .
J gene: TRBJ2-7
CDR3 DNA: TGCAGTGCCCCCGACTCGTCGCGATCCTACGAGCAGTACTTC
CDR3 protein: CSAPDSSRSYEQYF

clone size: .
V gene: TRBV29-1
D gene: .
J gene: TRBJ1-3
CDR3 DNA: TGCAGCGTTGTGGACTTTGGCTCTGGAAACACCATATATTTT
CDR3 protein: CSVVDFGSGNTIYF

clone size: .
V gene: TRBV15
D gene: .
J gene: TRBJ1-1
CDR3 DNA: TGTGCCACCAGCCCCCGTAGGAGTCAGGGCACTGAAGCTTTCTTT
CDR3 protein: CATSPRRSQGTEAFF

clone size: few
V gene: TRBV2
D gene: .
J gene: TRBJ1-2
CDR3 DNA: TGTGCCAGCAGGGCCGGGACAACCTATGGCTACACCTTC
CDR3 protein: CASRAGTTYGYTF

clone size: few
V gene: TRBV12-3/TRBV12-4
D gene: .
J gene: TRBJ1-5
CDR3 DNA: TGTGCCAGCAGTTTAGCCCCTCTTCAGCCCCAGCATTTT
CDR3 protein: CASSLAPLQPQHF

clone size: few
V gene: TRBV12-3/TRBV12-4
D gene: .
J gene: TRBJ1-2
CDR3 DNA: TGTGCCAGCAGTTTAAGTCGGGGGCGCGGCTATGGCTACACCTTC
CDR3 protein: CASSLSRGRGYGYTF

clone size: .
V gene: TRBV6-1
D gene: .
J gene: TRBJ2-2
CDR3 DNA: TGTGCCAGCAGTGAAGTTGCCGGGGAGCTGTTTTTT
CDR3 protein: CASSEVAGELFF

clone size: .
V gene: TRBV19
D gene: .
J gene: TRBJ1-3
CDR3 DNA: TGTGCCAGTAGTATATACTTTTCCTCTGGAAACACCATATATTTT
CDR3 protein: CASSIYFSSGNTIYF

clone size: many
V gene: TRBV25-1
D gene: TRBD1
J gene: TRBJ2-2
CDR3 DNA: TGTGCCAGCAGTCAGGACAGGGGAGGAACCGGGGAGCTGTTTTTT
CDR3 protein: CASSQDRGGTGELFF

clone size: few
V gene: TRBV11-3
D gene: .
J gene: TRBJ2-3
CDR3 DNA: TGTGCCAGCAGCCCCCCGGGTCCGGGGGCAGATACGCAGTATTTT
CDR3 protein: CASSPPGPGADTQYF

clone size: few
V gene: TRBV7-3
D gene: TRBD2
J gene: TRBJ2-3
CDR3 DNA: TGTGCCAGCAGCACCGGGACTAGCCCTTCAGATACGCAGTATTTT
CDR3 protein: CASSTGTSPSDTQYF

clone size: many
V gene: TRBV7-9
D gene: .
J gene: TRBJ1-5
CDR3 DNA: TGTGCCAGCAGCCCCTCGACAGGTAATCAGCCCCAGCATTTT
CDR3 protein: CASSPSTGNQPQHF

clone size: .
V gene: TRBV5-1
D gene: .
J gene: TRBJ2-7
CDR3 DNA: TGCGCCAGCAGCCCCTGGGCAATTGGGGGTTACGAGCAGTACTTC
CDR3 protein: CASSPWAIGGYEQYF

clone size: few
V gene: TRBV20-1
D gene: .
J gene: TRBJ2-7
CDR3 DNA: TGCAGTGCTAGAGATCATACAGGCTCCTACGAGCAGTACTTC
CDR3 protein: CSARDHTGSYEQYF

clone size: .
V gene: TRBV6-5
D gene: TRBD1
J gene: TRBJ1-2
CDR3 DNA: TGTGCCAGCAGTTACCAGCGGACAGGGCCGTACTATGGCTACACCTTC
CDR3 protein: CASSYQRTGPYYGYTF

clone size: .
V gene: TRBV20-1
D gene: .
J gene: TRBJ2-5
CDR3 DNA: TGCAGTGCCGCCCCTCTTAGCGCAGGGGAGACCCAGTACTTC
CDR3 protein: CSAAPLSAGETQYF

clone size: few
V gene: TRBV2
D gene: TRBD1
J gene: TRBJ2-1
CDR3 DNA: TGTGCCAGCAAGAAGGACAGGAACAATGAGCAGTTCTTC
CDR3 protein: CASKKDRNNEQFF

clone size: .
V gene: TRBV5-5
D gene: TRBD1
J gene: TRBJ1-5
CDR3 DNA: TGTGCCAGCAGCCCAGGGGGCAAGAGCAATCAGTCCCAGCATTTT
CDR3 protein: CASSPGGKSNQSQHF

clone size: few
V gene: TRBV12-3/TRBV12-4
D gene: .
J gene: TRBJ1-6
CDR3 DNA: TGTGCCAGCAGTCAACAGGGCAATTCACCCCTCCACTTT
CDR3 protein: CASSQQGNSPLHF

clone size: many
V gene: TRBV6-1
D gene: TRBD1
J gene: TRBJ1-5
CDR3 DNA: TGTGCCAGCAGCATTACAGGGGACGGTTATAGCAATCAGCCCCAGCATTTT
CDR3 protein: CASSITGDGYSNQPQHF

clone size: .
V gene: TRBV20-1
D gene: .
J gene: TRBJ1-5
CDR3 DNA: TGCAGTGCTGTGGACAGTCGTCGGTATGGAAGCAATCAGCCCCAGCATTTT
CDR3 protein: CSAVDSRRYGSNQPQHF

clone size: few
V gene: TRBV7-2
D gene: TRBD2
J gene: TRBJ2-3
CDR3 DNA: TGTGCCAGCACCCGAGGACCGGGACTAGGTTTCGTGGATACGCAGTATTTT
CDR3 protein: CASTRGPGLGFVDTQYF

clone size: many
V gene: TRBV4-2
D gene: .
J gene: TRBJ1-4
CDR3 DNA: TGTGCCAGCAGCCAAACTGGACAGCCAACTAATGAAAAACTGTTTTTT
CDR3 protein: CASSQTGQPTNEKLFF

clone size: few
V gene: TRBV6-2/TRBV6-3
D gene: .
J gene: TRBJ2-3
CDR3 DNA: TGTGCCACCTTCCGGGACACCACGCAGTATTTT
CDR3 protein: CATFRDTTQYF

clone size: .
V gene: TRBV3-1
D gene: .
J gene: TRBJ1-3
CDR3 DNA: TGTGCCAGCTCCCGGGGACCTCCGAGCTCTGGAAACACCATATATTTT
CDR3 protein: CASSRGPPSSGNTIYF

clone size: few
V gene: TRBV4-1
D gene: .
J gene: TRBJ2-3
CDR3 DNA: TGCGCCAGCAGCCAAGATAAACAGGGTGGCACAGATACGCAGTATTTT
CDR3 protein: CASSQDKQGGTDTQYF

clone size: .
V gene: TRBV6-5
D gene: .
J gene: TRBJ2-3
CDR3 DNA: TGTGCCAGCAGTTATTCCTCTAGCACAGATACGCAGTATTTT
CDR3 protein: CASSYSSSTDTQYF

clone size: few
V gene: TRBV5-5
D gene: .
J gene: TRBJ2-3
CDR3 DNA: TGTGCCAGCAGTCTGACGATTAATGGGGATACGCAGTATTTT
CDR3 protein: CASSLTINGDTQYF

clone size: few
V gene: TRBV20-1
D gene: TRBD2
J gene: TRBJ2-3
CDR3 DNA: TGCAGTGCTATAGCGGGATCTAGCACAGATACGCAGTATTTT
CDR3 protein: CSAIAGSSTDTQYF

clone size: .
V gene: TRBV7-2
D gene: .
J gene: TRBJ2-5
CDR3 DNA: TGTGCCAGCGAAGTTGGTTGGGGCCGCCAAGAGACCCAGTACTTC
CDR3 protein: CASEVGWGRQETQYF